This T cell receptor beta chain was retrieved from a study of regulatory T cells in long-lasting Graves disease. This clonotype occurred many times. Building of the TCR beta libraries involved iRepertoire HTBI primers and Arm-PCR of CDR3 regions. MiXCR, run by TCRdb on the multiplex PCR reads, gives a single entry per CDR3 protein. The data hold around 500,000 distinct CDR3 sequences, with roughly 14% observed a single time. This CDR3 contains 14 residues. With 6 bases clipped from V and 3 bases from J, the junction kept 8 bases outside the gene matches. Stated time point: newly diagnosed GD, antithyroid drugs for less than 3 months. RNA from PBMCs was the source of the TCR library. Another study also made use of these data, one on T cells in Graves' hyperthyroidism and ophthalmopathy. That source notes: In simple terms, a model built on 13 V-J features told ophthalmopathy apart from stable hyperthyroidism.

The chain links TRBV12-3 or TRBV12-4 to TRBJ2-7, with 7 bases fitting TRBD1. The source was peripheral blood mononuclear cells (PBMCs), collected at new diagnosis, from a patient treated with antithyroid drugs. The receptor was derived from a man aged 25-40 years with Graves disease. CDR3 region: CASRPLRDSYEQYF. Written as DNA, the CDR3 is TGTGCCAGCAGGCCGCTCCGGGACAGCTACGAGCAGTACTTC.